This T cell receptor (beta chain) emerged from a study of regulatory T cells in long-lasting Graves disease. The time point is: persistent/refractory GD, antithyroid drugs over 5 years with positive TRAb. The authors made the TCR library using RNA they extracted from PBMCs. CDR3-region Arm-PCR and iRepertoire HTBI primers produced the TCR beta libraries. Via MiXCR, TCRdb re-called the multiplex PCR reads, giving one row per CDR3 protein. The sample lists under 450,000 distinct CDR3 sequences; about 25% were seen once. This clonotype was seen ten or more times. This CDR3 is built from 11 residues. Deletions cut 6 bases from V and 4 bases from J, with 6 bases between.

This TCR came from a female donor with Graves disease. This chain links TRBV12-3 or TRBV12-4 with TRBJ1-2; D gene ambiguous. The sample in question was peripheral blood mononuclear cells (PBMCs), obtained when the disease was refractory, from a patient treated with antithyroid drugs. The CDR3 protein is CASSNTYGYTF. The CDR3 DNA follows: TGTGCCAGCAGCAACACCTATGGCTACACCTTC.